Following are 31 T cell receptor beta chains from one sample sequenced in a study of response to subunit inactivated influenza vaccine. Each CDR3 protein gets one entry after TCRdb re-called the RT-PCR reads with MiXCR. The sample has hundreds of thousands of distinct CDR3 sequences; roughly 13% are singletons. Sample: PBMCs from blood, taken approximately 15 days before vaccination. The receptors shown here come from a man in his fifties who received an inactivated influenza vaccine.

This clonotype was seen repeatedly, ten times or more. V is TRBV7-8 and J is TRBJ2-1; D gene ambiguous. Germline V gene data show CDR1 as SGHVS and CDR2 as FQNEAQ. This CDR3 contains 12 residues. V was clipped by 10 bases and J by 2 bases, with 9 bases between them. The CDR3 DNA reads as TGTGCCACCACTCCAACCTACAATGAGCAGTTCTTC. This translates into CATTPTYNEQFF.

This clonotype came up a few times. V and J are TRBV21-1 and TRBJ1-3; the table's D call TRBD1 went unverified against the DNA. TRBV21-1 is a pseudogene locus. This CDR3 has 15 residues. The CDR3 sequence is CASSKGAGTSHTIYF. In DNA form, the CDR3 reads TGTGCCAGCAGCAAAGGGGCCGGGACATCTCACACCATATATTTT.

The chain combines TRBV12-3 or TRBV12-4 with TRBJ2-7, with 7 bases aligning to TRBD2. This CDR3 contains 12 residues. V lost 6 bases, J lost 6 bases, and 5 bases stayed unmatched. CDR3 coding DNA: TGTGCCAGCAGAGGGCGGGAGACCGAGCAGTACTTC. Its protein product is CASRGRETEQYF.

The chain recombines TRBV4-3 with TRBJ1-2, with a tentative D call TRBD1 (5 bases). CDR1 and CDR2 from the germline V gene are LGHNA and YSLEER. The CDR3 runs to 18 residues. V lost 1 base to trimming and J lost 0 bases, with 18 bases between them. The CDR3 sequence: CASSQVLPTDLTNYGYTF. The CDR3, as DNA: TGCGCCAGCAGCCAAGTCCTCCCGACAGACCTGACTAACTATGGCTACACCTTC.

This clonotype was recorded many times. The chain carries TRBV4-3 and TRBJ2-1; 12 positions agree with TRBD2. Germline-derived CDR1 and CDR2 are LGHNA and YSLEER. V shed 0 bases, J shed 10 bases, and the junction held 7 bases outside the gene matches. The CDR3 is 16 amino acids. CDR3 in DNA: TGCGCCAGCAGCCAAGATAGTAAGCTAGCGGGGGGGGAGCAGTTCTTC. Its protein is CASSQDSKLAGGEQFF.

The chain uses TRBV12-3 or TRBV12-4 and TRBJ2-4; D unclear. V was clipped by 8 bases and J by 8 bases, with 19 bases between them. The CDR3 loop spans 14 amino acids. This chain's CDR3 is CASRDLNSLDIQYF. CDR3 DNA sequence: TGTGCCAGCCGCGACCTAAACTCGCTGGACATTCAGTACTTC.

This clonotype showed up just a few times. The chain employs TRBV6-5 and TRBJ2-2; D not certain. CDR3 length equals 12 residues. Looked up from germline, CDR1 is MNHEY and CDR2 is SVGAGI. CDR3 bases: TGTGTGCCAACGTCGGACACCGGGGAGCTGTTTTTT. As protein: CVPTSDTGELFF.

This clonotype was recorded a few times. This sequence joins TRBV11-3 and TRBJ2-7, with D hard to call. The V end was cut by 1 base, the J end by 3 bases, with 10 bases between. The CDR3 sequence is 14 residues long. Per germline, CDR1 SGHNT and CDR2 YENEEA. For the CDR3, the DNA is TGTGCCAGCAGCTTAGGGCCGTTGGACTACGAGCAGTACTTC. This translates into CASSLGPLDYEQYF.

The rearrangement joins TRBV5-1 to TRBJ2-5, with a possible D match to TRBD2 (7 bases). The CDR3 spans 15 residues. Germline CDR1 reads SGHRS; CDR2 reads YFSETQ. V was trimmed by 0 bases and J by 5 bases, leaving 14 bases between them. The CDR3 nucleotides are TGCGCCAGCAGCTTGGTGGCGGGGGCGCGGGAGACCCAGTACTTC. Its translation is CASSLVAGARETQYF.

This sequence joins TRBV2 and TRBJ2-7, with D tentatively TRBD2 (7 bases). The CDR3 consists of 13 residues. The V end lost 6 bases, the J end lost 5 bases, and 14 bases lay between the germline ends. Germline-derived CDR1 and CDR2 are SNHLY and FYNNEI. For the CDR3, the DNA is TGTGCCAGCAGAGGGGGAGGGGTGCACGAGCAGTACTTC. As protein: CASRGGGVHEQYF.

The V gene is TRBV6-2 or TRBV6-3, the J gene TRBJ2-7, with D perhaps TRBD2 (6 bases). The CDR3 extends over 19 amino acids. Trimming took 7 bases from V and 0 from J, leaving 28 bases between them. Germline V lookup: CDR1 MNHEY, CDR2 SVGEGT. The CDR3 bases are TGTGCCAGCAACCCCGTCGGGTCGGAGGGTATCGGGAGCTCCTACGAGCAGTACTTC. Its protein product is CASNPVGSEGIGSSYEQYF.

Concerning this clonotype: At one boundary the junction diverges from the germline segment, which might be a read error. This chain links TRBV10-2 with TRBJ1-4; D unresolved. CDR3 length equals 12 residues. Germline assignment: CDR1 WSHSY and CDR2 SAAADI. CDR3 loop: CASSPPRLKTSF. The CDR3 DNA follows: TGCGCCAGCAGTCCCCCTAGACTTAAAACGAGTTTT.

The chain employs TRBV20-1 and TRBJ2-4; D perhaps matches TRBD2 (5 bases). There are 13 residues in the CDR3. CDR1 and CDR2 (germline): DFQATT, SNEGSKA (reference sequence). V was pared by 5 bases and J by 5 bases, with 13 bases between. CDR3 nucleotides: TGCAGTGCTGAACCGGGATATCAAAACATTCAGTACTTC. Translation gives CSAEPGYQNIQYF.

This clonotype was seen a few times. V gene TRBV5-1 combines with J gene TRBJ1-4, with TRBD1 as a possible D gene (6 bases). The V gene lost 4 bases and the J gene lost 4 bases, with 11 bases spanning the gap. This CDR3 is 14 amino acids long. Per the germline V gene, CDR1 is SGHRS and CDR2 is YFSETQ. The CDR3 DNA follows: TGCGCCAGCAGCCCCAGGGGAGGTAATGAAAAACTGTTTTTT. Translated: CASSPRGGNEKLFF.

J is TRBJ2-5 and V is TRBV10-3; no firm D call. The V end lost 4 bases, the J end lost 1 base, and 7 bases lay between the germline ends. The CDR3 runs to 13 residues. Germline CDR1 is ENHRY and CDR2 is SYGVKD. Here the CDR3 DNA reads TGTGCCATCAGTGTTCCGGGCCAAGAGACCCAGTACTTC. This gives the protein CAISVPGQETQYF.

The sample holds a few counts of this clonotype. This chain connects TRBV6-1 to TRBJ1-3, with TRBD1 as a possible D gene (5 bases). The CDR3 spans 13 residues. CDR1 is MNHNS, CDR2 SASEGT, per germline. Trimming removed 4 bases from V and 4 bases from J, with 8 bases in between. The CDR3 nucleotides read TGTGCCAGCAGTGTCAGGGCAGGAAACACCATATATTTT. This gives the protein CASSVRAGNTIYF.

The table lists this clonotype with many counts. The rearrangement links TRBV5-1 to TRBJ1-6, with 7 bases identical to TRBD1. CDR1 is SGHRS, CDR2 YFSETQ, per germline. With V trimmed by 5 bases and J by 7 bases, 6 bases remained unmatched. The CDR3 contains 14 residues. The CDR3 DNA follows: TGCGCCAGCAGTCGTTGGGACAGCAATTCACCCCTCCACTTT. Residues: CASSRWDSNSPLHF.

The V call is TRBV7-9, the J call TRBJ1-1; maybe TRBD1 (5 bases). Germline-derived CDR1 and CDR2 are SEHNR and FQNEAQ (reference sequence). CDR3 length: 13 residues. Between the trimmed V and J ends, which lost 2 bases and 6 bases, there was a span of 10 bases. The CDR3 protein is CASSLPPGSEAFF. The CDR3 DNA follows: TGTGCCAGCAGCTTACCCCCAGGGTCTGAAGCTTTCTTT.

In its sample, this clonotype was seen many times. The chain recombines TRBV3-1 with TRBJ2-7; unclear D gene. The germline CDR1 and CDR2 sequences are LGHDT and YNNKEL (reference sequence). CDR3 length: 11 amino acids. The ends were cut back, 0 bases at V and 5 bases at J, with 2 bases in the middle. This CDR3 is CASSQDNEQYF. The DNA of the CDR3 is TGTGCCAGCAGCCAAGATAACGAGCAGTACTTC.

This clonotype has ten or more counts. This chain links TRBV7-2 with TRBJ2-1; D not resolved. Trimming left V 2 bases short and J 7 bases short, with 12 bases between. The germline V gene encodes CDR1 SGHTA and CDR2 FQGNSA. The CDR3 length is 14 residues. The CDR3 coding sequence is TGTGCCAGCAGCTTATTTACCGGACCTAATGAGCAGTTCTTC. This gives the protein CASSLFTGPNEQFF.

This clonotype appeared a few times. This chain links TRBV4-3 with TRBJ2-1; D unresolved. The V gene's germline CDR1 is LGHNA and CDR2 YSLEER. Between the trimmed V and J ends, which lost 0 bases and 0 bases, there was a span of 12 bases. The length of the CDR3 is 17 residues. Here the CDR3 DNA reads TGCGCCAGCAGCCAAGAAAGTATTAGCCTCTCCTACAATGAGCAGTTCTTC. It yields the protein CASSQESISLSYNEQFF.

This clonotype was seen a handful of times. The rearrangement joins TRBV5-1 to TRBJ2-5; TRBD2 might be the D (6 bases). V lost 6 bases and J lost 5, with 14 bases in between. Germline lookup yields CDR1 SGHRS and CDR2 YFSETQ. There are 13 residues in the CDR3. The DNA of the CDR3 is TGCGCCAGCACCCTGGGAGGTTCGGAGACCCAGTACTTC. Protein: CASTLGGSETQYF.

This clonotype was detected only a few times. V is TRBV12-3 or TRBV12-4 and J is TRBJ2-1; D may be TRBD2 (5 bases). The V end lost 1 base, the J end lost 5 bases, and 12 bases lay between the germline ends. The CDR3 sequence is 15 residues long. The CDR3 loop reads CASSLGGAPHNEQFF. The DNA for the CDR3 is TGTGCCAGCAGTTTAGGGGGAGCCCCCCACAATGAGCAGTTCTTC.

The sample holds a few counts of this clonotype. The V call is TRBV3-1, the J call TRBJ2-1; 13 bases align to TRBD2. CDR1 LGHDT and CDR2 YNNKEL come from the germline V gene (reference sequence). V shed 4 bases, J shed 9 bases, and the junction held 6 bases outside the gene matches. The length of the CDR3 is 15 residues. The CDR3 loop is CASSPGLAGVSEQFF. The CDR3 coding sequence is TGTGCCAGCAGCCCAGGACTAGCGGGAGTGTCTGAGCAGTTCTTC.

This clonotype was detected a few times. This rearrangement joins TRBV2 to TRBJ2-2; D assignment may be TRBD1 or TRBD2 (5 bases each). Per germline, CDR1 SNHLY and CDR2 FYNNEI. The V gene lost 7 bases and the J gene lost 4 bases, with 13 bases spanning the gap. The CDR3 runs to 14 residues. CDR3 DNA: TGTGCCAGCAATGTCCAGGGAGCCACCGGGGAGCTGTTTTTT. This gives the protein CASNVQGATGELFF.

This clonotype was found many times. The J gene is TRBJ2-2, the V gene TRBV29-1, with D possibly TRBD2 on 6 matching bases. The V end was cut by 4 bases, the J end by 6 bases, with 6 bases between. The CDR3 covers 11 residues. Per the germline V gene, CDR1 is SQVTM and CDR2 is ANQGSEA. CDR3 amino acids: CSVAGAGELFF. In DNA form, the CDR3 reads TGCAGCGTTGCGGGGGCCGGGGAGCTGTTTTTT.

This chain links TRBV14 with TRBJ2-2; D remains unclear. The germline gives CDR1 SGHDN, CDR2 FVKESK. The V and J ends lost 6 bases and 5 bases respectively, with 10 bases between them. The CDR3 is 13 residues long. In nucleotides, the CDR3 is TGTGCCAGCAGTCGCCACCTAACCGGGGAGCTGTTTTTT. It translates to CASSRHLTGELFF.

The rearrangement joins TRBV9 to TRBJ1-5, with TRBD1 as a possible D gene (6 bases). CDR3 length: 16 residues. Germline V gene lookup returns CDR1 SGDLS and CDR2 YYNGEE. Trimming removed 2 bases at V and 8 bases at J, with 20 bases between. For the CDR3, the DNA is TGTGCCAGCAGCGTCAGAGGGTTGGAGGGGGACAAGCCCCAGCATTTT. This encodes CASSVRGLEGDKPQHF.

This clonotype was detected many times. This sequence joins TRBV4-2 and TRBJ1-2; maybe TRBD1 (6 bases). The CDR3 has 15 residues. Trimming removed 0 bases at V and 7 bases at J, with 15 bases between. Germline V gene sequence: CDR1 LGHNA, CDR2 YNFKEQ. CDR3 residues: CASSQEKVGALGYTF. The CDR3 nucleotides read TGTGCCAGCAGCCAAGAGAAAGTGGGGGCGCTTGGCTACACCTTC.

The chain uses TRBV20-1 and TRBJ2-6, with 9 bases aligning to TRBD1. Looked up from germline, CDR1 is DFQATT and CDR2 is SNEGSKA (reference sequence). The CDR3 is 19 amino acids. J gave up 0 bases and V 5 bases, and 14 bases lay outside the gene matches. This CDR3 is CSAPHPRTGASSGANVLTF. The CDR3 region has the DNA TGCAGTGCTCCACACCCAAGGACAGGGGCCAGCTCTGGGGCCAACGTCCTGACTTTC.

The sample holds a few counts of this clonotype. This chain links TRBV7-2 with TRBJ2-3; D not certain. The CDR3 runs 13 residues. Trimming took off 4 bases at V and 1 base at J, with 6 bases between the two ends. CDR1 is SGHTA and CDR2 is FQGNSA in the germline V gene. CDR3 residues: CASSWMGTDTQYF. Written as DNA, the CDR3 is TGTGCCAGCAGCTGGATGGGCACAGATACGCAGTATTTT.